This T cell receptor beta chain was captured by sequencing in a study of T cell responses to AZD1222 COVID-19 vaccine. Study-level findings and limits: Only after the peak T cell response were repertoires sampled. Spike-wide vaccine-associated CD4 TCRs dominated at 160-218 and 743-854. Most donors were white British and more were female, and clonal diversity was possibly underestimated. When two AZD1222 doses had been given, Spike-specific TCR breadth and depth rose.

Remarks on this clone: Its antigen is not known.

Measured with immunoSEQ multiplex PCR; TCRdb has only the in-frame clones, and not every one. The sample consists of approximately 70,000 clones, approximately 80% of them appearing once. V dropped 3 bases and J dropped 5 bases, with 3 bases sitting between them. CDR1 SNHLY and CDR2 FYNNEI come from the germline V gene. The CDR3 is 11 residues long. The V and J genes are TRBV2 and TRBJ2-3, with no clear D. The sequence came from an adult who received the AZD1222 COVID-19 vaccine. The sequencing here drew on peripheral blood, taken 28 days after the second AZD1222 dose. CDR3 residues: CASSEIDTQYF. The CDR3 nucleotides are TGTGCCAGCAGTGAGATAGATACGCAGTATTTT.